The next 25 T cell receptor beta chains were all read from a single sample in a study of T-cell memory formation after mild COVID-19. In TCRdb, the 5' RACE reads were re-called with MiXCR into one record per CDR3 protein. The sample carries roughly 370,000 distinct CDR3 sequences, around a sixth recorded once. The sample comprised PBMCs or a T cell subset sorted from them (not recorded which). The receptor set was obtained from a young man who had mild COVID-19 (a few samples of this study predate the infection). Cell type and time point are not known.

There are a few counts of this clonotype. The chain carries TRBV18 and TRBJ2-3; D remains ambiguous. The CDR3 loop spans 15 amino acids. Germline V gene sequence: CDR1 KGHSH, CDR2 LQKENI. The ends were cut back, 4 bases at V and 2 bases at J, with 13 bases in the middle. The CDR3 DNA reads TGTGCCAGCTCACTAATGAAGGTTTTCACAGATACGCAGTATTTT. Its protein product is CASSLMKVFTDTQYF. The full variable domain, in which reference TRBV18 and TRBJ2-3 provide the parts outside the CDR3, is NAGVMQNPRHLVRRRGQEARLRCSPMKGHSHVYWYRQLPEEGLKFMVYLQKENIIDESGMPKERFSAEFPKEGPSILRIQQVVRGDSAAYFCASSLMKVFTDTQYFGPGTRLTVL.

The chain carries TRBV7-2 and TRBJ1-5; D remains ambiguous. Trimming shortened V by 6 bases and J by 3 bases, and 18 bases separated the two germline ends. Per the germline V gene, CDR1 is SGHTA and CDR2 is FQGNSA. This CDR3 region has 16 residues. The chain's CDR3 is CASRYRRPVPNQPQHF. The CDR3 DNA is TGTGCCAGCAGGTACCGACGGCCGGTGCCCAATCAGCCCCAGCATTTT. The variable domain in full, completed from reference TRBV7-2 and TRBJ1-5, reads GAGVSQSPSNKVTEKGKDVELRCDPISGHTALYWYRQSLGQGLEFLIYFQGNSAPDKSGLPSDRFSAERTGGSVSTLTIQRTQQEDSAVYLCASRYRRPVPNQPQHFGDGTRLSIL.

This clonotype was counted between two and nine times. The chain combines TRBV5-1 with TRBJ2-5, with a tentative D call TRBD1 (5 bases). The CDR3 covers 15 residues. The germline gives CDR1 SGHRS, CDR2 YFSETQ. The ends were cut back, 4 bases at V and 2 bases at J, with 15 bases in the middle. The CDR3 coding sequence is TGCGCCAGCAGCGAAGGAACAGGAGCTCAAGAGACCCAGTACTTC. This translates into CASSEGTGAQETQYF.

This clonotype was recorded at least ten times. The V call is TRBV7-2, the J call TRBJ2-7; 8 bases are shared with TRBD2. V lost 6 bases to trimming and J lost 6 bases; unmatched junction nucleotides: 10. The CDR3 totals 14 residues. CDR1 is SGHTA and CDR2 is FQGNSA in the germline V gene. This chain's CDR3 is CASSTVGAGGEQYF. The CDR3 bases are TGTGCCAGCAGTACCGTTGGTGCGGGGGGCGAGCAGTACTTC.

The chain couples TRBV7-2 to TRBJ2-5; 7 bases agree with TRBD1. With 4 bases clipped from V and 3 bases from J, the junction kept 5 bases outside the gene matches. Germline-derived CDR1 and CDR2 are SGHTA and FQGNSA. The CDR3 totals 14 residues. The CDR3 sequence is CASSSTGTKETQYF. The CDR3 coding sequence is TGTGCCAGCAGCTCGACAGGGACAAAAGAGACCCAGTACTTC.

This chain's CDR3 is CASSYPSGQYF. The CDR3, as DNA: TGTGCCAGCAGTTACCCGAGCGGGCAGTACTTC. V gene TRBV6-2 or TRBV6-3 combines with J gene TRBJ2-7; D may be TRBD2 (5 bases). Germline V gives CDR1 MNHEY, CDR2 SVGEGT. V gave up 2 bases and J gave up 9 bases, with 8 bases separating them. The CDR3 totals 11 residues.

This clonotype was detected only a few times. V gene TRBV12-3 or TRBV12-4 combines with J gene TRBJ1-2; D unresolved. The CDR3 runs to 16 residues. Trimming stripped 6 bases from V and 0 bases from J, with 17 bases between. The CDR3 DNA reads as TGTGCCAGCAGCCCCATTTCGATGGCAGCTAACTATGGCTACACCTTC. This sequence encodes CASSPISMAANYGYTF.

This clonotype was counted at least ten times. No conserved phenylalanine or tryptophan is present at the end of the CDR3, so a read error is the likely explanation. The DNA is omitted, as the CDR3 cannot be located on it reliably, and the CDR3 follows TCRdb's listing. This rearrangement joins TRBV20-1 to TRBJ2-7; TRBD2, the D gene given by the table, was not confirmed from the DNA. A total of 10 residues make up the CDR3, ends included. Per germline, CDR1 DFQATT and CDR2 SNEGSKA (reference sequence). The CDR3 here is CSARVGGGTL.

This clonotype was seen only a few times. The V call is TRBV6-2 or TRBV6-3, the J call TRBJ2-1; D remains ambiguous. Germline V gene lookup returns CDR1 MNHEY and CDR2 SVGEGT. The CDR3 runs to 14 residues. Trimming stripped 10 bases from V and 5 bases from J, with 18 bases between. CDR3 bases: TGTGCCACATCCCCCAGCTTTTCCCACAATGAGCAGTTCTTC. As protein: CATSPSFSHNEQFF.

The chain combines TRBV20-1 with TRBJ2-1, with TRBD2 matching 12 bases. CDR3 length: 15 residues. In germline, CDR1 is DFQATT, CDR2 SNEGSKA (reference sequence). Trimming took 5 bases from V and 7 from J; bases not matched to a gene: 9. The CDR3 coding sequence is TGCAGTGCTCCGAAGGGTCTAGCGGGGGGGAATGAGCAGTTCTTC. Translation: CSAPKGLAGGNEQFF.

This clonotype was counted between two and nine times. V usage is TRBV6-5 and J usage is TRBJ2-7; D not certain. This CDR3 is 11 amino acids long. V was cut by 2 bases and J by 8 bases, with 7 bases left in between. Germline-derived CDR1 and CDR2 are MNHEY and SVGAGI. This CDR3 reads CASSYGVQQYF. As DNA, the CDR3 is TGTGCCAGCAGTTACGGGGTACAGCAGTACTTC.

The rearrangement joins TRBV12-3 or TRBV12-4 to TRBJ2-5; D gene uncertain. V gave up 3 bases and J gave up 4 bases, with 9 bases separating them. The CDR3 is made up of 13 amino acids. CDR3 region: CASSLRQLETQYF. For the CDR3, the DNA is TGTGCCAGCAGTTTGCGGCAGTTAGAGACCCAGTACTTC.

This clonotype was detected many times. V usage is TRBV7-3 and J usage is TRBJ2-3, with TRBD2 identical over 10 bases. Per the germline V gene, CDR1 is SGHTA and CDR2 is FQGTGA. Germline trimming cut 5 bases from V and 4 bases from J; bases unmatched to any gene: 6. CDR3 size: 15 residues. CDR3 bases: TGTGCCAGCAGCCCGAGCGGGGGGGCACCAGATACGCAGTATTTT. Translating gives CASSPSGGAPDTQYF. The variable domain in full, completed from reference TRBV7-3 and TRBJ2-3, reads GAGVSQTPSNKVTEKGKYVELRCDPISGHTALYWYRQSLGQGPEFLIYFQGTGAADDSGLPNDRFFAVRPEGSVSTLKIQRTERGDSAVYLCASSPSGGAPDTQYFGPGTRLTVL.

The chain couples TRBV6-2 or TRBV6-3 to TRBJ1-5, with D possibly being TRBD1 (6 bases). Germline V gene lookup returns CDR1 MNHEY and CDR2 SVGEGT. V was clipped by 2 bases and J by 7 bases, with 18 bases between them. The CDR3 runs 16 residues. The CDR3 DNA reads as TGTGCCAGCAGTTACCGCACCGGGACACCTTCCCAGCCCCAGCATTTT. It specifies CASSYRTGTPSQPQHF.

The chain is built from TRBV4-1 and TRBJ2-5; no clear D. The germline V gene encodes CDR1 MGHRA and CDR2 YSYEKL. Between the trimmed V and J ends, which lost 0 bases and 5 bases, there was a span of 10 bases. The CDR3 is 14 residues long. The DNA of the CDR3 is TGCGCCAGCAGCCAAGATTCGGCTGGGGAGACCCAGTACTTC. This gives the protein CASSQDSAGETQYF.

The chain combines TRBV20-1 with TRBJ2-7, with TRBD2 as a possible D gene (5 bases). Germline assignment: CDR1 DFQATT and CDR2 SNEGSKA (reference sequence). The CDR3 has 12 residues. V shed 4 bases and J shed 5 bases, with 12 bases lying between them. For the CDR3, the DNA is TGCAGTGCTAAGAGGGCGCCCAACGAGCAGTACGTC. As protein: CSAKRAPNEQYV.

This clonotype was observed at least ten times. The chain employs TRBV5-1 and TRBJ1-1; perhaps TRBD1 as D (6 bases). The CDR3 contains 15 residues. Trimming pared 1 base from V and 4 bases from J, leaving 14 bases between. The germline CDR1 and CDR2 sequences are SGHRS and YFSETQ. Here the CDR3 reads CASSLLGGAGTEAFF. CDR3 nucleotides: TGCGCCAGCAGCTTGTTGGGGGGCGCCGGCACTGAAGCTTTCTTT.

The rearrangement links TRBV6-5 to TRBJ1-4, with D unresolved. The germline CDR1 and CDR2 sequences are MNHEY and SVGAGI. This CDR3 has 15 residues. V dropped 0 bases and J dropped 8 bases, with 13 bases sitting between them. CDR3 sequence: CASSYSNGGVEKLFF. Here the CDR3 DNA reads TGTGCCAGCAGTTACTCGAACGGTGGGGTGGAAAAACTGTTTTTT.

This clonotype occurred a few times. The chain is built from TRBV20-1 and TRBJ2-7; 10 bases are shared with TRBD1. The CDR3 covers 14 residues. Trimming cost V 5 bases and J 4 bases; bases outside gene matches: 8. CDR1 is DFQATT, CDR2 SNEGSKA, per germline (reference sequence). The CDR3 here is CSAVFRDRGYEQYF. The CDR3 DNA reads as TGCAGTGCTGTCTTCCGGGACAGGGGTTACGAGCAGTACTTC.

The chain uses TRBV7-2 and TRBJ1-6; 7 nucleotides line up with TRBD1. CDR3 length: 15 amino acids. CDR1 is SGHTA, CDR2 FQGNSA, per germline. After removal of 1 base from V and 7 bases from J, the junction contained 4 bases not matched to a gene. CDR3 region: CASSLGGTENSPLHF. Here the CDR3 DNA reads TGTGCCAGCAGCTTAGGGGGGACAGAGAATTCACCCCTCCACTTT.

The chain recombines TRBV20-1 with TRBJ1-6; D not certain. CDR1 DFQATT and CDR2 SNEGSKA come from the germline V gene (reference sequence). V was trimmed by 1 base and J by 8 bases, leaving 6 bases between them. The CDR3 is made up of 12 amino acids. Here the CDR3 DNA reads TGCAGTGCTAGAGCCTGGGATTCACCCCTCCACTTT. Its protein product is CSARAWDSPLHF.

This clonotype turned up a few times. V usage is TRBV7-2 and J usage is TRBJ2-3; D is undetermined. The CDR3 has 16 amino acids. Trimming cost V 5 bases and J 1 base, with 16 bases left between them. Germline V gene data show CDR1 as SGHTA and CDR2 as FQGNSA. Here the CDR3 reads CASSPGRSPRTDTQYF. DNA for the CDR3: TGTGCCAGCAGCCCCGGTCGGAGTCCGCGCACAGATACGCAGTATTTT. Drawing the rest from reference TRBV7-2 and TRBJ2-3, the complete variable domain is GAGVSQSPSNKVTEKGKDVELRCDPISGHTALYWYRQSLGQGLEFLIYFQGNSAPDKSGLPSDRFSAERTGGSVSTLTIQRTQQEDSAVYLCASSPGRSPRTDTQYFGPGTRLTVL.

The chain couples TRBV5-1 to TRBJ1-1; no clear D. Trimming shortened V by 5 bases and J by 1 base, and 15 bases separated the two germline ends. CDR1 and CDR2 from the germline V gene are SGHRS and YFSETQ. The CDR3 spans 15 residues. The CDR3 loop is CASSEVRLRNTEAFF. CDR3 nucleotide sequence: TGCGCCAGCAGTGAGGTTCGTTTGAGGAACACTGAAGCTTTCTTT.

This clonotype showed up many times. This chain joins TRBV12-3 or TRBV12-4 and TRBJ2-2, with 9 bases that match TRBD2. The junction had 9 bases not matched to a gene; V was cut back by 1 base and J by 6 bases. The length of the CDR3 is 17 residues. The CDR3 loop is CASSLGLAGIEAGELFF. CDR3 sequence (DNA): TGTGCCAGCAGTTTAGGCCTAGCGGGGATCGAAGCCGGGGAGCTGTTTTTT.

This clonotype was seen a handful of times. The chain recombines TRBV7-9 with TRBJ2-4, with 8 bases that match TRBD1. Trimming at V came to 4 bases and at J to 0 bases, leaving 5 bases not matched to a gene. CDR3 length equals 16 residues. CDR1 is SEHNR, CDR2 FQNEAQ, per germline (reference sequence). The CDR3 DNA is TGTGCCAGCAGCTCTACAGGGGGGAGAGCCAAAAACATTCAGTACTTC. As protein: CASSSTGGRAKNIQYF. Complete variable domain (other parts from reference TRBV7-9 and TRBJ2-4): DTGVSQNPRHKITKRGQNVTFRCDPISEHNRLYWYRQTLGQGPEFLTYFQNEAQLEKSRLLSDRFSAERPKGSFSTLEIQRTEQGDSAMYLCASSSTGGRAKNIQYFGAGTRLSVL.